This paragraph covers one T cell receptor beta chain sequence. The antigen is not known. Survey-depth immunoSEQ sequencing covered TCR beta CDR3 regions. Only in-frame clones appear in the TCRdb table, and some are missing; sequencing was by immunoSEQ multiplex PCR. There are about 5,600 clones in the sample; around two thirds occur only once, and 35% to 50% lies in the top ten. The data derive from a study of CD8 T cell repertoires and HIV-1 epitope variants. Looking at the study overall: Separate wells received one of Twenty-five Gag or Nef variant peptides. Epitopes were three Gag families plus Nef HW9 and YT9.

General study results and limits: Of roughly ten antigen-specific beta clonotypes, about 6 appeared to cross-react with escape variants.

Germline CDR1 and CDR2: LNHNV and YYDKDF (reference sequence). V shed 2 bases and J shed 5 bases, with 13 bases lying between them. CDR3 length equals 16 residues. The TCR comes from a male donor with HIV. The chain has TRBV15 and TRBJ1-6; unclear D gene. What was sequenced was cultured CD8+ T cells derived from PBMCs. The CDR3 coding sequence is TGTGCCACCAGCAGATTACCTCGACCAAATAATTCACCCCTCCACTTT. Its protein product is CATSRLPRPNNSPLHF.